The clone carrying this TCR beta chain was seen at least ten times. The data were taken from a study of regulatory T cells in long-lasting Graves disease. Indicated time point: newly diagnosed GD, antithyroid drugs for less than 3 months. After RNA was extracted from PBMCs, the TCR library was made from it. A roughly 10-milliliter sample of peripheral blood was drawn into EDTA tubes. Libraries of TCR beta came from iRepertoire HTBI primers plus Arm-PCR of CDR3 regions. TCRdb analysed the multiplex PCR reads with MiXCR anew, one entry per CDR3 protein. The sample gives 350,000 to 500,000 distinct CDR3 sequences, 14% of which show up once; over 15% is in the top ten. These same data were also listed under a study on T cells in Graves' hyperthyroidism and ophthalmopathy.

The receptor's source is a woman in her forties or fifties with Graves disease. The sample was peripheral blood mononuclear cells (PBMCs), taken at new diagnosis, from a patient treated with antithyroid drugs.

CDR3 loop: CASTPRGARGANVLTF. Here the CDR3 DNA reads TGTGCCAGCACTCCACGGGGGGCGCGTGGGGCCAACGTCCTGACTTTC. This chain uses TRBV28 with TRBJ2-6; possibly TRBD2 for D (7 bases). V dropped 7 bases and J dropped 3 bases, with 16 bases sitting between them. The CDR3 spans 16 residues. Germline V CDR1 and CDR2: MDHEN, SYDVKM.